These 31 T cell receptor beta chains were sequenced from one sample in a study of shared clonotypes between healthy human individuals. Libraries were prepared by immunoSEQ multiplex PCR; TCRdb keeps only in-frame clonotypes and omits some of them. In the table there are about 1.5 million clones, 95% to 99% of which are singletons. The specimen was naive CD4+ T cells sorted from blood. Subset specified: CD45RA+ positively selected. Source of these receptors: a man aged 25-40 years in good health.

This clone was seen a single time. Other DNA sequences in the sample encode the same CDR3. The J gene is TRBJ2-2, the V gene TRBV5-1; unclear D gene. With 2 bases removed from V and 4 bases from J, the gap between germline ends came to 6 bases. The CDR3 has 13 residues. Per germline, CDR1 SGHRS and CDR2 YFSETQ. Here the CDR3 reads CASSLRSTGELFF. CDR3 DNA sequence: TGCGCCAGCAGCTTAAGGTCCACCGGGGAGCTGTTTTTT.

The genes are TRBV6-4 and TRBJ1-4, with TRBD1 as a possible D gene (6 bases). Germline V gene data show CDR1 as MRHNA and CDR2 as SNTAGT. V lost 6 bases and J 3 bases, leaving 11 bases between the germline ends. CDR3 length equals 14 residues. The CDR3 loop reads CASRMDSSNEKLFF. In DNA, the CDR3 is TGTGCCAGCAGGATGGACAGTTCTAATGAAAAACTGTTTTTT.

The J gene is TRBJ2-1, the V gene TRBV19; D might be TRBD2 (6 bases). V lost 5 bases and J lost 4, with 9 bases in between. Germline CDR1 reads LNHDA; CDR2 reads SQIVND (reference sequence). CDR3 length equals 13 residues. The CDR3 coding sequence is TGTGCCAGTAGTCCGGCGGGGTACAATGAGCAGTTCTTC. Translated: CASSPAGYNEQFF.

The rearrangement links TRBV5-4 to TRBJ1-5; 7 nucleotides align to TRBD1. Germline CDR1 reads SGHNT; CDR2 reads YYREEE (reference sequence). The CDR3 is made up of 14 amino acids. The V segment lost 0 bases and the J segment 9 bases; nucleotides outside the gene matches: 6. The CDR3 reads CASSLEPTGRPQHF. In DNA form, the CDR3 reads TGTGCCAGCAGCTTGGAACCGACAGGGCGGCCCCAGCATTTT.

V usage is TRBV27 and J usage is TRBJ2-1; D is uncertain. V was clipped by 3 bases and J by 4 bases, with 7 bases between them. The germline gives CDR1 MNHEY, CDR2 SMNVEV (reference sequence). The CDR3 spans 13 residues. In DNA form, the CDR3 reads TGTGCCAGCAGTTTTCTCCAGTACAATGAGCAGTTCTTC. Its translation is CASSFLQYNEQFF.

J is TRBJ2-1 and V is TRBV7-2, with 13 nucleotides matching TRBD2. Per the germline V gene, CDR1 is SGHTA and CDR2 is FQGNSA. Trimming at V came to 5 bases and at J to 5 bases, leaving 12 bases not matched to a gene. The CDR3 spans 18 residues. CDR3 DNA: TGTGCCAGCAGCCTAAGGGGGACTAGCGGGATACAAGACAATGAGCAGTTCTTC. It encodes CASSLRGTSGIQDNEQFF.

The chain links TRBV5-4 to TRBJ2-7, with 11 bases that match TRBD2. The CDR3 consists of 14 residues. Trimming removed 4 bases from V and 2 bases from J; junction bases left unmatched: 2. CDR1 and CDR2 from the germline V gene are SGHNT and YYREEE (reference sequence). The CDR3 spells CASSRLAGTYEQYF. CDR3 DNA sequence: TGTGCCAGCAGCCGACTAGCGGGGACCTACGAGCAGTACTTC. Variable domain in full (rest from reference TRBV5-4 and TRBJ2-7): ETGVTQSPTHLIKTRGQQVTLRCSSQSGHNTVSWYQQALGQGPQFIFQYYREEENGRGNFPPRFSGLQFPNYSSELNVNALELDDSALYLCASSRLAGTYEQYFGPGTRLTVT.

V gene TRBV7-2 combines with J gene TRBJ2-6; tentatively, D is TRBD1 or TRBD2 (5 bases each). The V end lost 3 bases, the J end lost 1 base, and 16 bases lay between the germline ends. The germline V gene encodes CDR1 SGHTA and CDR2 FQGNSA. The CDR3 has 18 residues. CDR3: CASSLAGRVSSGANVLTF. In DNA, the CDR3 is TGTGCCAGCAGCTTGGCGGGCAGGGTCTCTTCTGGGGCCAACGTCCTGACTTTC.

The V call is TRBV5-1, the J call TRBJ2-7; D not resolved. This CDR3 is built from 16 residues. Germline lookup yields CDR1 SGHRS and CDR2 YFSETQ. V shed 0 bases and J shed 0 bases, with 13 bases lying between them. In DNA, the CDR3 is TGCGCCAGCAGCTTGGGCGGTGCAGGAATCTCCTACGAGCAGTACTTC. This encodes CASSLGGAGISYEQYF.

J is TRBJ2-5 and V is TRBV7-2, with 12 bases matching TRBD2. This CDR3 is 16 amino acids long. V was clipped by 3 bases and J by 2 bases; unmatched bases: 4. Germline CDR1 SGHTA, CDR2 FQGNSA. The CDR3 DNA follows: TGTGCCAGCAGCTTGACTAGCGGGAGAGGGCAAGAGACCCAGTACTTC. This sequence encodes CASSLTSGRGQETQYF.

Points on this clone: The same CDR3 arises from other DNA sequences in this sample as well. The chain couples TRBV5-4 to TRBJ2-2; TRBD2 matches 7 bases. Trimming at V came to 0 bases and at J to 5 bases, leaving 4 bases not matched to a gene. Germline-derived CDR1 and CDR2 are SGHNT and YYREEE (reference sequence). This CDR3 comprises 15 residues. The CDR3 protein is CASSLGLAGTGELFF. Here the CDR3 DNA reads TGTGCCAGCAGCTTGGGACTAGCTGGGACCGGGGAGCTGTTTTTT.

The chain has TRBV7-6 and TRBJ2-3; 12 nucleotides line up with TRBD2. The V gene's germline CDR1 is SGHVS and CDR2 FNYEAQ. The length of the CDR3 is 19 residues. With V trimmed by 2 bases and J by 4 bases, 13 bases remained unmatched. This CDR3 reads CASSLSRVLAGGGADTQYF. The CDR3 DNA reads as TGTGCCAGCAGCTTAAGCCGAGTACTAGCGGGAGGAGGGGCAGATACGCAGTATTTT.

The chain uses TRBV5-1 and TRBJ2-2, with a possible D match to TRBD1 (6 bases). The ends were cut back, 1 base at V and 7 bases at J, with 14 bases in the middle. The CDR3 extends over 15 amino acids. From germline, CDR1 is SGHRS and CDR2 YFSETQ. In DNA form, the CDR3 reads TGCGCCAGCAGCTTGACCGGGACAATGAACGGGGAGCTGTTTTTT. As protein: CASSLTGTMNGELFF.

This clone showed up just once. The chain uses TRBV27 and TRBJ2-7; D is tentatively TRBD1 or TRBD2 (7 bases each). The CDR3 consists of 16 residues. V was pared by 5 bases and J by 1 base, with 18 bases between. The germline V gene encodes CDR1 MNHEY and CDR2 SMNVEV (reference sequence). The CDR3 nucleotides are TGTGCCAGCAGTACCAGGGGGGGGCCGAGTTCCTACGAGCAGTACTTC. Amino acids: CASSTRGGPSSYEQYF.

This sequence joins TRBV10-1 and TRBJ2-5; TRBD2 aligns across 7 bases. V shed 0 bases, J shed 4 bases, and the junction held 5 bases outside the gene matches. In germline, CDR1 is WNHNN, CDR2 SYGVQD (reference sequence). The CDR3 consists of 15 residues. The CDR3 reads CASSESMAGVETQYF. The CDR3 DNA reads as TGCGCCAGCAGTGAGTCGATGGCGGGAGTAGAGACCCAGTACTTC.

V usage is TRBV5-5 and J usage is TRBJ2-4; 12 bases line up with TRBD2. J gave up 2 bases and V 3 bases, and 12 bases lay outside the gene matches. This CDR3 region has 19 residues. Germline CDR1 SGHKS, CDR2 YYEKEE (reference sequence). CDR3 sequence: CASSSALAGGGRTKNIQYF. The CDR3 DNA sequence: TGTGCCAGCAGCTCGGCTCTAGCGGGAGGGGGAAGGACCAAAAACATTCAGTACTTC.

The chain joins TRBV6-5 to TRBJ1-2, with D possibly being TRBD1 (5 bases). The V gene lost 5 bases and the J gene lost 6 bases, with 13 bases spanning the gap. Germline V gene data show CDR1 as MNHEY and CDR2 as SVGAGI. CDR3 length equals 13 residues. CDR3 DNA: TGTGCCAGCAGTCGACCCGAGGGACATGGCTACACCTTC. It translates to CASSRPEGHGYTF.

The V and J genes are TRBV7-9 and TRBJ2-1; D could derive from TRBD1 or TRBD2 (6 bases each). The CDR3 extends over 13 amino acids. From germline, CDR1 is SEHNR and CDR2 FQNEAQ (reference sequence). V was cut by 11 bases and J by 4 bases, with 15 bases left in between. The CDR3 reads CAGRRGTYNEQFF. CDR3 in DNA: TGTGCCGGTCGAAGGGGGACTTACAATGAGCAGTTCTTC.

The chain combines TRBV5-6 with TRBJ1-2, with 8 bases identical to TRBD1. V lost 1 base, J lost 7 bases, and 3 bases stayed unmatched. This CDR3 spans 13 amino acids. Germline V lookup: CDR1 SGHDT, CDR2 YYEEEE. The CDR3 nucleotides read TGTGCCAGCAGCTTGTCAGGGGGCCGTGGCTACACCTTC. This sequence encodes CASSLSGGRGYTF.

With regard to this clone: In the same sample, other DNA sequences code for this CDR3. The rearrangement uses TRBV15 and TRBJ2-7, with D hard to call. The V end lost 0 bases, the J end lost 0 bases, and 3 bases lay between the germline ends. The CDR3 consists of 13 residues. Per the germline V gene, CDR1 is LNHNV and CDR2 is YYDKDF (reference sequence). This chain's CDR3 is CATSRDPSYEQYF. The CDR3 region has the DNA TGTGCCACCAGCAGAGATCCCTCCTACGAGCAGTACTTC.

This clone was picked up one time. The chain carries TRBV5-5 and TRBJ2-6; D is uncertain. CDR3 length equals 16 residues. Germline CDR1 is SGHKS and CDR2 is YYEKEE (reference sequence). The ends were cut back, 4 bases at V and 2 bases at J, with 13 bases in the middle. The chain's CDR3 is CASSLNGVTGANVLTF. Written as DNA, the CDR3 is TGTGCCAGCAGCCTAAACGGAGTTACTGGGGCCAACGTCCTGACTTTC.

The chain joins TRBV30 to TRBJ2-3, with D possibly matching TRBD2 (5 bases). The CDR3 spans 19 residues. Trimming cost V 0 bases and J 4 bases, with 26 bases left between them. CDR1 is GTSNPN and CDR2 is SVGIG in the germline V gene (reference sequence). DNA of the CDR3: TGTGCCTGGAGTGTACTTAAGGGAGCCGCGTGGTCAAAACCAGATACGCAGTATTTT. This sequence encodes CAWSVLKGAAWSKPDTQYF.

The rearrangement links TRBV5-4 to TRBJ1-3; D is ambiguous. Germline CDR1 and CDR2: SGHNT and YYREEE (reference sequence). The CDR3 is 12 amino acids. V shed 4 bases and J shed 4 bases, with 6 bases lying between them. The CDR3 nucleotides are TGTGCCAGCAGCGGCCCGGGAAACACCATATATTTT. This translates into CASSGPGNTIYF.

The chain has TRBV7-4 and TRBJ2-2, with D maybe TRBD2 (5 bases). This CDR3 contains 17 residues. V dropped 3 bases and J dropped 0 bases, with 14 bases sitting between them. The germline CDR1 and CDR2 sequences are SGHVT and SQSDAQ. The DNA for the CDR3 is TGTGCCAGCAGCTTCCCTCCTACCGGGACGAACACCGGGGAGCTGTTTTTT. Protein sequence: CASSFPPTGTNTGELFF.

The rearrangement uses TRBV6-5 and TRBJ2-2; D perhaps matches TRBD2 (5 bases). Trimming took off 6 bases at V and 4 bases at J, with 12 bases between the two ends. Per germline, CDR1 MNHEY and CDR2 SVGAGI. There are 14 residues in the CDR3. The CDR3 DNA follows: TGTGCCAGCAGCCAACTAGGGATCACCGGGGAGCTGTTTTTT. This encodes CASSQLGITGELFF.

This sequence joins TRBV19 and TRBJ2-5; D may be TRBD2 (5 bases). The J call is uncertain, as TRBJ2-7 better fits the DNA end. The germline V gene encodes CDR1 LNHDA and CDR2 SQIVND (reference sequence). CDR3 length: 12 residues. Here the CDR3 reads CASSPDLYEQYF. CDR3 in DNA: TGTGCCAGTAGTCCGGACTTATACGAGCAGTACTTC.

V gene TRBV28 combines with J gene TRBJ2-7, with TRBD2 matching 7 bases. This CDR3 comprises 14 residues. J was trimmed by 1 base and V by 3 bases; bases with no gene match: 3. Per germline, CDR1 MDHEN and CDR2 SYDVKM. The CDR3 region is CASSFTSASYEQYF. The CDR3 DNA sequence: TGTGCCAGCAGTTTTACTAGCGCTTCCTACGAGCAGTACTTC.

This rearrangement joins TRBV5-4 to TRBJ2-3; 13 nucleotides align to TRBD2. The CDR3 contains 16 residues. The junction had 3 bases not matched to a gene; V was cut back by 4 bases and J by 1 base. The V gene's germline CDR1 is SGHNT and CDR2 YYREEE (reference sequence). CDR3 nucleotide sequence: TGTGCCAGCAGCGTCGGACTAGCGGGAGGCACAGATACGCAGTATTTT. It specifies CASSVGLAGGTDTQYF.

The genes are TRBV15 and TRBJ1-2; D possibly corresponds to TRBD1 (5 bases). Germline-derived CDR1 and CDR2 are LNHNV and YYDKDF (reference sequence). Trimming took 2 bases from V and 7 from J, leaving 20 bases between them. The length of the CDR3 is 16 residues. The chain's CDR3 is CATSRPGRQTLGGYTF. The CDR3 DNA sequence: TGTGCCACCAGCAGACCGGGACGGCAGACCCTTGGTGGCTACACCTTC.

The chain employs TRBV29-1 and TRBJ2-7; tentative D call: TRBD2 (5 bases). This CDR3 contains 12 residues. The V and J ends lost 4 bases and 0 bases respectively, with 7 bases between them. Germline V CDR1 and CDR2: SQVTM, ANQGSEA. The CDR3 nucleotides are TGCAGCGTTGGCGGGCCCTCCTACGAGCAGTACTTC. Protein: CSVGGPSYEQYF.

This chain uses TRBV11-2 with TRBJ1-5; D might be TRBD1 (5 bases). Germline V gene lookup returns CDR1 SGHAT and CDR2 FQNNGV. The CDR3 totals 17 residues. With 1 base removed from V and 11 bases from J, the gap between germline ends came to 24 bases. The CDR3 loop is CASSLASMSGPGSTQHF. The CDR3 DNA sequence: TGTGCCAGCAGCTTAGCGAGCATGTCAGGGCCGGGAAGCACCCAGCATTTT.